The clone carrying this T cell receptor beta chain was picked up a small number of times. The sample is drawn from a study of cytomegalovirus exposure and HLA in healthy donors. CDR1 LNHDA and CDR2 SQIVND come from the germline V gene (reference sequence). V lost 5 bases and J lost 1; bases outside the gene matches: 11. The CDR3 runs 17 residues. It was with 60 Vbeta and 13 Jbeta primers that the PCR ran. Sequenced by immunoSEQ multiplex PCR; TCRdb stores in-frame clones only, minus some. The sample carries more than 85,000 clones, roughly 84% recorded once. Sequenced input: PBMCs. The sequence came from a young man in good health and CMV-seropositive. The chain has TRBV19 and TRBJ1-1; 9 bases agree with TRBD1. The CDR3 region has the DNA TGTGCCAGTAGTGCCCTCAAACAGGGGGCTGGGAACACTGAAGCTTTCTTT. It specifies CASSALKQGAGNTEAFF. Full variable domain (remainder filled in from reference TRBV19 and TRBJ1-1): DGGITQSPKYLFRKEGQNVTLSCEQNLNHDAMYWYRQDPGQGLRLIYYSQIVNDFQKGDIAEGYSVSREKKESFPLTVTSAQKNPTAFYLCASSALKQGAGNTEAFFGQGTRLTVV.